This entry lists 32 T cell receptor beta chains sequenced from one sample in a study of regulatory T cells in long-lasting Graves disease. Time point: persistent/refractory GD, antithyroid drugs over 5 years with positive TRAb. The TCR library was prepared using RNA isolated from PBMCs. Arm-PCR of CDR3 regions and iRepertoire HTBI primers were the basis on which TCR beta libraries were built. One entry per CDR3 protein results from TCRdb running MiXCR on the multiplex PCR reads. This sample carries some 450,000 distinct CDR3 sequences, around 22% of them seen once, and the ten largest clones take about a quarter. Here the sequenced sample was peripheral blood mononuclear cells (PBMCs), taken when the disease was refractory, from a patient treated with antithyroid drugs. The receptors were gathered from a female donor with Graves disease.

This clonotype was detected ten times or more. DNA for the CDR3: TGTGCCAGTAGTACCGGTTTAAGCATGAACACTGAAGCTTTCTTT. Translating gives CASSTGLSMNTEAFF. This rearrangement joins TRBV19 to TRBJ1-1; no firm D call. The V and J ends lost 4 bases and 0 bases respectively, with 12 bases between them. Germline CDR1 and CDR2: LNHDA and SQIVND (reference sequence). This CDR3 is built from 15 residues.

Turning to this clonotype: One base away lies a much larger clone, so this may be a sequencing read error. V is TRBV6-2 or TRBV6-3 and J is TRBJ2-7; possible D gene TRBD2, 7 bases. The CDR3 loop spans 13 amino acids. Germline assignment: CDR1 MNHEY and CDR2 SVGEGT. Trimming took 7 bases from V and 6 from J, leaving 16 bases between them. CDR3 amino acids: CASKSGGRVEQYF. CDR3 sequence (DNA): TGTGCCAGCAAGTCCGGGGGGCGCGTCGAGCAGTACTTC.

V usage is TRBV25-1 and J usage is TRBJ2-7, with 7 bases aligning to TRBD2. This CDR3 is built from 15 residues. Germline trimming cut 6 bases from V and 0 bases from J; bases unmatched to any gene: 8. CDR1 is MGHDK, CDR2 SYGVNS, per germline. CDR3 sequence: CASRGSRESSYEQYF. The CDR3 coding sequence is TGTGCCAGCAGGGGCTCGCGGGAGAGCTCCTACGAGCAGTACTTC.

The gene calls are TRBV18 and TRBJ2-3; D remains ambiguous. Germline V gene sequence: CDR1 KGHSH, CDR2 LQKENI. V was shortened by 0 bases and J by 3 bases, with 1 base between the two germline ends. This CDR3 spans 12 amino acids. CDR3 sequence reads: CASSPPTDTQYF. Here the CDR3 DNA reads TGTGCCAGCTCACCACCGACAGATACGCAGTATTTT.

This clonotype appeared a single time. The CDR3 DNA reads as TGCAGTGCTTTGGGGGGATGGGCATACAATGAGCAGTTCTTC. Amino acids: CSALGGWAYNEQFF. The chain uses TRBV20-1 and TRBJ2-1; a weak D match, TRBD2 (6 bases). From germline, CDR1 is DFQATT and CDR2 SNEGSKA (reference sequence). The CDR3 has 14 amino acids. Between the trimmed V and J ends, which lost 5 bases and 4 bases, there was a span of 15 bases.

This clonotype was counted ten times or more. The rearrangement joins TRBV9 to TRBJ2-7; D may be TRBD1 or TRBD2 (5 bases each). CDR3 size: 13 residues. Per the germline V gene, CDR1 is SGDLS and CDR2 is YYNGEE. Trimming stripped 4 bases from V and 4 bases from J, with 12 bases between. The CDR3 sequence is CASSYGTRYEQYF. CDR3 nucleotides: TGTGCCAGCAGCTACGGGACGAGATACGAGCAGTACTTC.

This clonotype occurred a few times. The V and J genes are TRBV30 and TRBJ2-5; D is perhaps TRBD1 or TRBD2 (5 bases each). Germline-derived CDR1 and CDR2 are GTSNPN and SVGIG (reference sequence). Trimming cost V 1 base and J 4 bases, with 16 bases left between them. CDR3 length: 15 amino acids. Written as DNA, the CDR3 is TGTGCCTGGAGTGAGGGACGACGGTGGGGAGAGACCCAGTACTTC. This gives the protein CAWSEGRRWGETQYF.

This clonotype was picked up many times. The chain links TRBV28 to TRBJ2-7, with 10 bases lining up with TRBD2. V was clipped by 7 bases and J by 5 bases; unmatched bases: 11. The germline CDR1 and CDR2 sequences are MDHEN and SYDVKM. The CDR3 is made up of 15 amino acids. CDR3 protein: CASNLSGRAFHEQYF. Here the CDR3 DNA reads TGTGCCAGCAACTTAAGCGGGAGGGCCTTCCACGAGCAGTACTTC.

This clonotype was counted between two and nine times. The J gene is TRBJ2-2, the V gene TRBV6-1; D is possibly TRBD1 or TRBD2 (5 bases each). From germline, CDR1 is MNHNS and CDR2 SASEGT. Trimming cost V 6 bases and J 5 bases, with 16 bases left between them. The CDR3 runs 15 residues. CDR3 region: CASSSEGTGTGELFF. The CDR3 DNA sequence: TGTGCCAGCAGCTCTGAGGGGACGGGGACCGGGGAGCTGTTTTTT.

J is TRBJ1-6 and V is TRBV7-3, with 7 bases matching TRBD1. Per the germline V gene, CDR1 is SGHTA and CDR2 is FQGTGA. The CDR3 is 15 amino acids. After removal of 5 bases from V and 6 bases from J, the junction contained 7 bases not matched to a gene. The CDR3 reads CASSREGQFNSPLHF. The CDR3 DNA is TGTGCCAGCAGCAGGGAGGGACAGTTTAATTCACCCCTCCACTTT.

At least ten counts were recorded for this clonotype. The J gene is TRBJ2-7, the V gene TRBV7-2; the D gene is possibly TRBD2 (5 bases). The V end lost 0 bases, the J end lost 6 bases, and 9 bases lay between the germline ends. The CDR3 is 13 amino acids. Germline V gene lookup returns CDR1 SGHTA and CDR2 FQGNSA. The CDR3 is CASSLAGAFEQYF. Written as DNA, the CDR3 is TGTGCCAGCAGCTTAGCGGGAGCCTTCGAGCAGTACTTC. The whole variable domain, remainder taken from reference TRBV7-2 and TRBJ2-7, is GAGVSQSPSNKVTEKGKDVELRCDPISGHTALYWYRQSLGQGLEFLIYFQGNSAPDKSGLPSDRFSAERTGGSVSTLTIQRTQQEDSAVYLCASSLAGAFEQYFGPGTRLTVT.

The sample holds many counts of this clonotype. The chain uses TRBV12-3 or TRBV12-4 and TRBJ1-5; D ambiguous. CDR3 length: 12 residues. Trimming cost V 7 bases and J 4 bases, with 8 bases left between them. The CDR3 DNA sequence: TGTGCCAGCAACAAGGGTAATCAGCCCCAGCATTTT. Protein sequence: CASNKGNQPQHF.

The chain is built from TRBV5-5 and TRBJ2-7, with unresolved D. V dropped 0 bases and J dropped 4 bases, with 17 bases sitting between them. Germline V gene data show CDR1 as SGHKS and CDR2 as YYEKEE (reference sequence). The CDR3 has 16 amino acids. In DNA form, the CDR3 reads TGTGCCAGCAGCTTGGCCCCCACTTCGGAGATATACGAGCAGTACTTC. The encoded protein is CASSLAPTSEIYEQYF.

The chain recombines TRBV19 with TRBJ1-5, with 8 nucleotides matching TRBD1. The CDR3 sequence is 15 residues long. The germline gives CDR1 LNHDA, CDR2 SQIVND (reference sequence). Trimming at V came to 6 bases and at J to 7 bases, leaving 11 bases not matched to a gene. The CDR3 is CASRPGGHGGQPQHF. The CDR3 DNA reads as TGTGCCAGTAGACCAGGGGGCCACGGTGGCCAGCCCCAGCATTTT.

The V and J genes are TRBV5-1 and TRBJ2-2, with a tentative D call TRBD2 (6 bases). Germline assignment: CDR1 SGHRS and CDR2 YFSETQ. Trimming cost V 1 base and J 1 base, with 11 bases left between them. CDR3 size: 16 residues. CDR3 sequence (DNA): TGCGCCAGCAGCTTGTTGGTAGCGGAGAACACCGGGGAGCTGTTTTTT. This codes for CASSLLVAENTGELFF. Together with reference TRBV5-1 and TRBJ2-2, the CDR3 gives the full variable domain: KAGVTQTPRYLIKTRGQQVTLSCSPISGHRSVSWYQQTPGQGLQFLFEYFSETQRNKGNFPGRFSGRQFSNSRSEMNVSTLELGDSALYLCASSLLVAENTGELFFGEGSRLTVL.

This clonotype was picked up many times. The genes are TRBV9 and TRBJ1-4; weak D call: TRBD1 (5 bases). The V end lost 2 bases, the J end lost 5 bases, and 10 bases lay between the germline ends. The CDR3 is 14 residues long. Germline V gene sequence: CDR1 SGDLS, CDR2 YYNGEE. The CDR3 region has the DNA TGTGCCAGCAGCGTTTCGGGGCGGAATGAAAAACTGTTTTTT. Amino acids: CASSVSGRNEKLFF.

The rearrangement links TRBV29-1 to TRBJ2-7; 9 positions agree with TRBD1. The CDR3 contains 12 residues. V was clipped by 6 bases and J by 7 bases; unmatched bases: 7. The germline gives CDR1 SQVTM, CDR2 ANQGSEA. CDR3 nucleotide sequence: TGCAGCGTCGGGACAGGGAGTGTTGAGCAGTACTTC. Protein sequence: CSVGTGSVEQYF.

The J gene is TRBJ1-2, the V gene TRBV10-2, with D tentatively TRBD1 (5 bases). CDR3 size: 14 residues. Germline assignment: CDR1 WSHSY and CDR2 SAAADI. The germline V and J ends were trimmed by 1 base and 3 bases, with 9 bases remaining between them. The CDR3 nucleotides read TGCGCCAGCAGTGAGTTGAAGGGACACTATGGCTACACCTTC. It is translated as CASSELKGHYGYTF.

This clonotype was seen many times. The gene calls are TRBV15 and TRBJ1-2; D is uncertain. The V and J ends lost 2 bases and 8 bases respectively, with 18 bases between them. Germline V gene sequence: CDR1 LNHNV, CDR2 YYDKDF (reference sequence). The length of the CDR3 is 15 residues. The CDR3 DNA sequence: TGTGCCACCAGCAGACGGGCGGGAACCTCTACCGGCTACACCTTC. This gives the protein CATSRRAGTSTGYTF. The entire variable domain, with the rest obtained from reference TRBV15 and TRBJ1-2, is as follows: DAMVIQNPRYQVTQFGKPVTLSCSQTLNHNVMYWYQQKSSQAPKLLFHYYDKDFNNEADTPDNFQSRRPNTSFCFLDIRSPGLGDTAMYLCATSRRAGTSTGYTFGSGTRLTVV.

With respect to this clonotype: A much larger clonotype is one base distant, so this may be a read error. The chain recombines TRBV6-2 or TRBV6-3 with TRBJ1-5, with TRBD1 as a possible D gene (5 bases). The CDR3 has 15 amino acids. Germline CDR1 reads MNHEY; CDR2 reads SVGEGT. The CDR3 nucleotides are TGTGCCAGCAAGCCCAGGTTACAGGTCAATCAGCCCCAGCGTTTT. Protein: CASKPRLQVNQPQRF.

The CDR3 loop is CASSSRRADRGHISYEQYF. In DNA form, the CDR3 reads TGTGCCAGCAGCTCACGGAGGGCCGACCGAGGACACATTTCCTACGAGCAGTACTTC. The J gene is TRBJ2-7, the V gene TRBV7-2, with D tentatively TRBD2 (6 bases). Per germline, CDR1 SGHTA and CDR2 FQGNSA. Trimming pared 4 bases from V and 1 base from J, leaving 26 bases between. The CDR3 contains 19 residues.

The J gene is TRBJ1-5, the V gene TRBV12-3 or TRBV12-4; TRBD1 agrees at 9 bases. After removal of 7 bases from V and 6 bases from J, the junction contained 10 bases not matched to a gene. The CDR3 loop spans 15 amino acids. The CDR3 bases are TGTGCCAGCACTAGACAGGGGGTTGTGGTTCAGCCCCAGCATTTT. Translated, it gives CASTRQGVVVQPQHF.

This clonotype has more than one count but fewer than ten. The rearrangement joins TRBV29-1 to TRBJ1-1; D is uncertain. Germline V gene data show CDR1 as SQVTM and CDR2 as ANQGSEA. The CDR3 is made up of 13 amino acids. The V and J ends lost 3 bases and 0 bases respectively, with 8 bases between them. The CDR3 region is CSVDHRLNTEAFF. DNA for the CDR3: TGCAGCGTTGACCACAGACTGAACACTGAAGCTTTCTTT.

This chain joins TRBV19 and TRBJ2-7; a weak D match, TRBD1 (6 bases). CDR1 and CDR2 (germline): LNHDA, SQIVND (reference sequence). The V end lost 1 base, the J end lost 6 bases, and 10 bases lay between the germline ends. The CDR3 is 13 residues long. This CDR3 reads CASSIAGASEQYF. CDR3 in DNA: TGTGCCAGTAGTATAGCAGGGGCGTCCGAGCAGTACTTC.

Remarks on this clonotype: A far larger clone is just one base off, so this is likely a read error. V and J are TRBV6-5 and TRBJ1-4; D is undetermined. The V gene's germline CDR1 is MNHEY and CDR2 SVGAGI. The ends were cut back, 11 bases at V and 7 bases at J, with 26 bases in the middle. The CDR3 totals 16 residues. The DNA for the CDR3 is TGTGCCGGCATTAGGTCGCCGGGCCGCGGAAGTGAAAAACTGTTTTTT. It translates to CAGIRSPGRGSEKLFF.

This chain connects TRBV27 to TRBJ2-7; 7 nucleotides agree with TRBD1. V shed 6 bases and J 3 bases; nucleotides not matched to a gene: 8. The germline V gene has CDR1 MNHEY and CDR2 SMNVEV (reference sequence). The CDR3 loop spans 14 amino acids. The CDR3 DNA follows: TGTGCCAGCAGCAACTCGGGACAGCTCTACGAGCAGTACTTC. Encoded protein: CASSNSGQLYEQYF.

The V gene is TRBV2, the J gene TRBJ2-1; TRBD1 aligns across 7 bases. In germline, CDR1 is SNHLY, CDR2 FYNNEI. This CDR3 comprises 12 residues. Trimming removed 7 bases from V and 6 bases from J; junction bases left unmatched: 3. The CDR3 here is CASNHRGNEQFF. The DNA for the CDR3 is TGTGCCAGCAATCACAGGGGCAATGAGCAGTTCTTC.

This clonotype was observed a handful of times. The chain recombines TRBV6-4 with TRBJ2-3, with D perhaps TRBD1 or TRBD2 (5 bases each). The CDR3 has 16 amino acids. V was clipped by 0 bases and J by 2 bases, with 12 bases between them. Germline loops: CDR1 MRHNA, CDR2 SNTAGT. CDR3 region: CASSDSGRGHTDTQYF. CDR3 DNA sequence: TGTGCCAGCAGTGACTCGGGACGGGGCCACACAGATACGCAGTATTTT.

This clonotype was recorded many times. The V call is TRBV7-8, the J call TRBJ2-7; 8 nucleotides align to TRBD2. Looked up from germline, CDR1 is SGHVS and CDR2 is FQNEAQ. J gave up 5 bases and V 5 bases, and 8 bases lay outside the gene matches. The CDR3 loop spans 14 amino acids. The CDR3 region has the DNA TGTGCCAGCAGCCTCGAGCGGGAGTATCACGAGCAGTACTTC. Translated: CASSLEREYHEQYF.

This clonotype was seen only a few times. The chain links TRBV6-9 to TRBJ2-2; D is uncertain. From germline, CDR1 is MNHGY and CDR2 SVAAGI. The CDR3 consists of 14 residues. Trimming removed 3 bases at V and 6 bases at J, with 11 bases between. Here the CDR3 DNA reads TGTGCCAGCAGTTACTCCCCGGCAGCCGGGGAGCTGTTTTTT. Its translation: CASSYSPAAGELFF.

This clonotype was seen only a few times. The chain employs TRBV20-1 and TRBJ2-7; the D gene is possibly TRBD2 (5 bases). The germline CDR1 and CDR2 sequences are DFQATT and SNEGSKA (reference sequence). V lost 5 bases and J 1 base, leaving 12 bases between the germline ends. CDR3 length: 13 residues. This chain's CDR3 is CSAAKLGSYEQYF. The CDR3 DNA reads TGCAGTGCTGCAAAACTAGGATCCTACGAGCAGTACTTC.

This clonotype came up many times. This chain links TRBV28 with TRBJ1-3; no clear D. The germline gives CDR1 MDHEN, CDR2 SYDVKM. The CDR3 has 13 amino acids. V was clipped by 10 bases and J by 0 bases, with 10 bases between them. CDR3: CAIEENSGNTIYF. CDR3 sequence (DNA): TGTGCCATAGAGGAAAACTCTGGAAACACCATATATTTT.